This T cell receptor (beta chain) was identified in a study of technical replicates of blood from a handful of donors. V lost 9 bases and J 4 bases, leaving 21 bases between the germline ends. The CDR3 spans 15 residues. The germline CDR1 and CDR2 sequences are LNHDA and SQIVND (reference sequence). Assay: immunoSEQ multiplex PCR; the TCRdb copy retains only in-frame clones and omits some. This repertoire shows approximately 64,000 clones, roughly 86% found once; its top ten account for 5% to 6.5%. The count of this clone is one. This chain links TRBV19 with TRBJ2-5; a possible D gene is TRBD1 (6 bases). The sample comprised PBMCs. The receptor's source is a human donor in good health. Some clones in this sample may be carry-over from other donors' samples. This CDR3 is CASRAGAGVGETQYF. The CDR3 DNA reads TGTGCCAGCCGCGCGGGTGCAGGGGTCGGAGAGACCCAGTACTTC. Full variable domain (rest looked up from reference TRBV19 and TRBJ2-5): DGGITQSPKYLFRKEGQNVTLSCEQNLNHDAMYWYRQDPGQGLRLIYYSQIVNDFQKGDIAEGYSVSREKKESFPLTVTSAQKNPTAFYLCASRAGAGVGETQYFGPGTRLLVL.